The TCR beta chain described here comes from a study of preoperative IRX-2 immunotherapy in early breast cancer. The data were produced by immunoSEQ multiplex PCR, yet TCRdb's version contains in-frame clones alone and is incomplete. The sample has 32,000 or so clones; about four fifths are singletons. Treatment denoted: preoperative locoregional IRX-2 cytokine immunotherapy. Preoperative locoregional IRX-2 cytokine immunotherapy was tested in the phase Ib source study. Germline V gives CDR1 KGHSH, CDR2 LQKENI. Trimming removed 4 bases from V and 4 bases from J, with 13 bases in between. The CDR3 spans 14 residues.

Sample: lymph node tissue, taken from a patient treated with IRX-2 immunotherapy. The source is a human donor with breast cancer. This chain links TRBV18 with TRBJ2-5, with D maybe TRBD2 (6 bases). The CDR3 here is CASSRGGPGETQYF. CDR3 bases: TGTGCCAGCTCACGCGGAGGGCCCGGAGAGACCCAGTACTTC.